This entry lists 22 T cell receptor beta chains sequenced from one sample in a study of molecular identifiers for immune sequencing clone quantification. TCRdb re-called the PCR reads with MiXCR, one entry per CDR3 protein. The profile shows 50,000 to 70,000 distinct CDR3 sequences, approximately 18% of them singletons. The sample was naive CD8+ T cells from blood, with Jurkat cell RNA spiked in. As for subset: FACS-sorted CD8+CD4-CCR7+CD45RA+ naive T cells. Every receptor here comes from a human donor in good health. Some libraries in this study had Jurkat cell RNA spiked in.

A few counts support this clonotype. The CDR3 spells CASSQRKTDTQYF. The CDR3 nucleotides read TGTGCCAGCAGCCAACGAAAAACAGATACGCAGTATTTT. V usage is TRBV13 and J usage is TRBJ2-3; D remains ambiguous. V was clipped by 5 bases and J by 3 bases, with 9 bases between them. The CDR3 has 13 residues. Per germline, CDR1 PRHDT and CDR2 FYEKMQ (reference sequence).

A few counts support this clonotype. The genes are TRBV27 and TRBJ1-1, with D unresolved. The germline CDR1 and CDR2 sequences are MNHEY and SMNVEV (reference sequence). CDR3 length: 13 residues. V was cut by 6 bases and J by 2 bases, with 10 bases left in between. CDR3 sequence reads: CASSLWRNTEAFF. The CDR3, as DNA: TGTGCCAGCAGCTTGTGGAGAAACACTGAAGCTTTCTTT.

This clonotype has at least ten counts. The genes are TRBV9 and TRBJ1-1, with 7 bases identical to TRBD1. CDR3 size: 18 residues. Trimming removed 0 bases from V and 7 bases from J; junction bases left unmatched: 18. Germline CDR1 reads SGDLS; CDR2 reads YYNGEE. CDR3 in amino acids: CASSVDPRDPGRGVEAFF. In nucleotides, the CDR3 is TGTGCCAGCAGCGTAGACCCTCGAGACCCAGGCAGGGGGGTTGAAGCTTTCTTT.

This clonotype was detected ten times or more. This chain connects TRBV28 to TRBJ2-1, with a weak D call TRBD2 (5 bases). From germline, CDR1 is MDHEN and CDR2 SYDVKM. The CDR3 spans 13 residues. V was clipped by 1 base and J by 7 bases, with 8 bases between them. The DNA of the CDR3 is TGTGCCAGCAGTTTATTTACGGGGAATGAGCAGTTCTTC. Its protein is CASSLFTGNEQFF. Combining the CDR3 with reference TRBV28 and TRBJ2-1 gives the whole variable domain DVKVTQSSRYLVKRTGEKVFLECVQDMDHENMFWYRQDPGLGLRLIYFSYDVKMKEKGDIPEGYSVSREKKERFSLILESASTNQTSMYLCASSLFTGNEQFFGPGTRLTVL.

This clonotype was seen ten or more times. The chain links TRBV2 to TRBJ2-1; D not resolved. CDR1 and CDR2 (germline): SNHLY, FYNNEI. The V end was cut by 4 bases, the J end by 0 bases, with 13 bases between. This CDR3 spans 16 amino acids. CDR3 region: CASSGPGLSSYNEQFF. The CDR3 DNA sequence: TGTGCCAGCAGTGGACCAGGTCTGAGCTCCTACAATGAGCAGTTCTTC.

This clonotype showed up just a few times. A single base separates this from a much larger clone, so it may be a read error. The CDR3 coding sequence is TGTGCCGGCAGTTACGGGACAGGGGGCAATGAGCAGTTCTTC. Amino acids: CAGSYGTGGNEQFF. The rearrangement uses TRBV6-2 or TRBV6-3 and TRBJ2-1; 11 bases are a match to TRBD1. Per germline, CDR1 MNHEY and CDR2 SVGEGT. The CDR3 has 14 residues.

The chain is built from TRBV27 and TRBJ2-1; 11 bases align to TRBD2. The CDR3 length is 15 residues. Germline V gene sequence: CDR1 MNHEY, CDR2 SMNVEV (reference sequence). V shed 0 bases and J 6 bases; nucleotides not matched to a gene: 1. The CDR3 reads CASSLSSGRANEQFF. The CDR3 coding sequence is TGTGCCAGCAGTTTATCTAGCGGGAGGGCCAATGAGCAGTTCTTC.

This clonotype was detected many times. The DNA of the CDR3 is TGTGCCAGCAGCTTAGCACAGGGGGCGTTTGAAGATACGCAGTATTTT. This translates into CASSLAQGAFEDTQYF. The chain carries TRBV7-8 and TRBJ2-3; TRBD1 matches at 9 bases. Losses at the gene ends were 0 bases for V and 5 bases for J; bases not matched to a gene: 6. Germline CDR1 reads SGHVS; CDR2 reads FQNEAQ. The CDR3 totals 16 residues.

A note on this clonotype: This may be a read error, as it is one base from a much larger clone. CDR3 sequence reads: CASCHTGQGVYEQYF. The CDR3 DNA reads TGCGCCAGCTGCCACACGGGACAGGGGGTCTACGAGCAGTACTTC. This chain links TRBV4-1 with TRBJ2-7, with 11 bases matching TRBD1. The CDR3 totals 15 residues. Germline V gives CDR1 MGHRA, CDR2 YSYEKL.

This clonotype was counted between two and nine times. This chain links TRBV9 with TRBJ2-1, with D perhaps matching TRBD1 or TRBD2 (5 bases each). In germline, CDR1 is SGDLS, CDR2 YYNGEE. CDR3 size: 14 residues. Trimming cost V 3 bases and J 4 bases, with 11 bases left between them. The CDR3 is CASSAWDGYNEQFF. The CDR3 nucleotides read TGTGCCAGCAGCGCTTGGGACGGTTACAATGAGCAGTTCTTC.

This chain links TRBV14 with TRBJ2-2; D remains unclear. Germline lookup yields CDR1 SGHDN and CDR2 FVKESK. The CDR3 length is 15 residues. V was clipped by 4 bases and J by 6 bases, with 15 bases between them. CDR3 in DNA: TGTGCCAGCAGCCTCCGTTATGTTAATGCCGGGGAGCTGTTTTTT. As protein: CASSLRYVNAGELFF.

There are many counts of this clonotype. The chain recombines TRBV10-2 with TRBJ1-1; D not certain. V was pared by 8 bases and J by 1 base, with 8 bases between. Germline lookup yields CDR1 WSHSY and CDR2 SAAADI. This CDR3 region has 12 residues. CDR3 protein: CASGPGNTEAFF. The CDR3 coding sequence is TGCGCCAGCGGGCCAGGGAACACTGAAGCTTTCTTT.

Many counts were recorded for this clonotype. The chain carries TRBV6-5 and TRBJ2-7; 8 bases fit TRBD2. Germline CDR1 and CDR2: MNHEY and SVGAGI. After removal of 11 bases from V and 4 bases from J, the junction contained 16 bases not matched to a gene. This CDR3 contains 15 residues. The CDR3 bases are TGTGCCGGCTCCACCGCCCCAGCGGGAGTGTACGAGCAGTACTTC. It translates to CAGSTAPAGVYEQYF.

Notes on this clonotype: This may come from a read error, since a much larger clone is one base off. This chain uses TRBV30 with TRBJ2-7, with D tentatively TRBD1 (5 bases). Germline assignment: CDR1 GTSNPN and CDR2 SVGIG (reference sequence). The CDR3 spans 11 residues. The CDR3 DNA reads as TGTGCCTCCAGACAGACCTACGAGCGGTACTTC. Its protein is CASRQTYERYF.

On this clonotype: This may come from a read error, since a much larger clone is one base off. This chain joins TRBV4-1 and TRBJ1-5, with D uncertain. Germline values: CDR1 MGHRA, CDR2 YSYEKL. The CDR3 is 13 amino acids. CDR3 in DNA: TGCGGCAGCAGCCAAGAGAAGGGAGAGCCCCAGCATTTT. Its translation: CGSSQEKGEPQHF.

As regards this clonotype: This may come from a read error, since a much larger clone is one base off. The V and J genes are TRBV19 and TRBJ2-4; 7 nucleotides agree with TRBD1. The CDR3 has 16 residues. V was clipped by 4 bases and J by 7 bases; unmatched bases: 13. Germline V CDR1 and CDR2: LNHDA, SQIVND (reference sequence). The CDR3 coding sequence is TGTGCCAGTAGTACCCCGCAGACAGGGTTTGTTAACATTCAGTACTTC. This encodes CASSTPQTGFVNIQYF.

The sample holds many counts of this clonotype. The chain has TRBV10-3 and TRBJ2-7; 9 bases are a match to TRBD2. CDR1 and CDR2 from the germline V gene are ENHRY and SYGVKD. The CDR3 is 16 amino acids. V trimming: 4 bases; J trimming: 2 bases; junction bases outside the gene matches: 9. CDR3 protein: CAISGGSSGITYEQYF. Here the CDR3 DNA reads TGTGCCATCAGTGGGGGCTCTAGCGGGATCACCTACGAGCAGTACTTC.

V is TRBV4-1 and J is TRBJ1-5; D not certain. This CDR3 region has 15 residues. The V gene lost 2 bases and the J gene lost 7 bases, with 15 bases spanning the gap. Germline CDR1 is MGHRA and CDR2 is YSYEKL. In DNA form, the CDR3 reads TGCGCCAGCAGCCAACCCGGCAGTAAGAGCCAGCCCCAGCATTTT. Translating gives CASSQPGSKSQPQHF.

This clonotype appeared many times. This chain connects TRBV20-1 to TRBJ2-7; D could derive from TRBD1 or TRBD2 (6 bases each). Germline CDR1 DFQATT, CDR2 SNEGSKA (reference sequence). The CDR3 covers 13 residues. CDR3 DNA: TGCAGCGTCCGGGGGCCCTATTCCTACGAGCAGTACTTC. Protein: CSVRGPYSYEQYF.

A few counts support this clonotype. The rearrangement links TRBV12-3 or TRBV12-4 to TRBJ2-7; D uncertain. This CDR3 has 14 amino acids. The V end was cut by 7 bases, the J end by 1 base, with 14 bases between. CDR3 nucleotides: TGTGCCAGCACCAAGTGGAACGTATCCTACGAGCAGTACTTC. It is translated as CASTKWNVSYEQYF.

This clonotype was recorded a few times. The CDR3 region is CASYSPSSGEREQYF. As DNA, the CDR3 is TGTGCCAGCTACTCCCCTTCAAGCGGAGAGAGGGAGCAGTACTTC. V is TRBV6-1 and J is TRBJ2-7; a weak D match, TRBD2 (5 bases). Germline V gene data show CDR1 as MNHNS and CDR2 as SASEGT. V lost 8 bases and J lost 7, with 24 bases in between. This CDR3 is built from 15 residues.

This clonotype has a single count. The V call is TRBV5-5, the J call TRBJ2-7; D might be TRBD1 (6 bases). CDR3 length: 19 residues. Looked up from germline, CDR1 is SGHKS and CDR2 is YYEKEE (reference sequence). Trimming cost V 0 bases and J 0 bases, with 22 bases left between them. The DNA of the CDR3 is TGTGCCAGCAGCTTGGTATCACGGGACACACCCTACCGCTCCTACGAGCAGTACTTC. It encodes CASSLVSRDTPYRSYEQYF.